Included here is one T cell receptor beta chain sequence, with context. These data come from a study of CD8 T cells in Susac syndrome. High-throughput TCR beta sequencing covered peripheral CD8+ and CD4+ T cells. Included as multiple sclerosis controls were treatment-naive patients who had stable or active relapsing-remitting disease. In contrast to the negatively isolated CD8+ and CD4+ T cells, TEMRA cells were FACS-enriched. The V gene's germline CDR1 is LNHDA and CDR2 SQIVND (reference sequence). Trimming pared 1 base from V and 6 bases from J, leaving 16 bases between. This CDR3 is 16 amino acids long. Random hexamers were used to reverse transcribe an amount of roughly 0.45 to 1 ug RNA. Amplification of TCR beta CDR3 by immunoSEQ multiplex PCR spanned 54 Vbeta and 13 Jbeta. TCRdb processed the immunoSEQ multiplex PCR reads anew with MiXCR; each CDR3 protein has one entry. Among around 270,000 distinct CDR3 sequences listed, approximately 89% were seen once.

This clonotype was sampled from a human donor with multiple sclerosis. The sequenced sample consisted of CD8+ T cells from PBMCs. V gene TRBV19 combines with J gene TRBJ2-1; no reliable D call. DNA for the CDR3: TGTGCCAGTAGTATAGGTACCGTGGTTCGTTCCAATGAGCAGTTCTTC. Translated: CASSIGTVVRSNEQFF.